One and the same sample provided the 31 T cell receptor beta chains below, sequenced in a study of blood T cell repertoires in COVID-19. Method: immunoSEQ multiplex PCR; TCRdb's copy keeps in-frame clones and lacks some. The sample has some 70,000 clones, about 92% seen once. The sequencing sample was made of peripheral blood. The receptors were gathered from a man aged 45-65 years with COVID-19, enrolled during active disease.

The J gene is TRBJ2-2, the V gene TRBV19; D is ambiguous. CDR1 is LNHDA and CDR2 is SQIVND in the germline V gene (reference sequence). Deletions cut 4 bases from V and 6 bases from J, with 9 bases between. The CDR3 has 13 residues. The CDR3 loop reads CASSRAPAGELFF. In nucleotides, the CDR3 is TGTGCCAGTAGTAGAGCCCCGGCCGGGGAGCTGTTTTTT.

This rearrangement joins TRBV9 to TRBJ1-4; 9 bases align to TRBD1. In germline, CDR1 is SGDLS, CDR2 YYNGEE. The CDR3 sequence is 15 residues long. Germline trimming cut 5 bases from V and 3 bases from J; bases unmatched to any gene: 5. In nucleotides, the CDR3 is TGTGCCAGCAGTTTACAGGGGGCACCTAATGAAAAACTGTTTTTT. This gives the protein CASSLQGAPNEKLFF.

This chain uses TRBV5-6 with TRBJ1-2, with 8 nucleotides matching TRBD1. The V segment lost 4 bases and the J segment 4 bases; nucleotides outside the gene matches: 9. The CDR3 has 15 residues. CDR1 is SGHDT and CDR2 is YYEEEE in the germline V gene. Here the CDR3 reads CASSHVTGVGYGYTF. The CDR3 DNA follows: TGTGCCAGCAGCCACGTGACAGGGGTTGGCTATGGCTACACCTTC.

This clone occurred once. The V and J genes are TRBV18 and TRBJ2-7; possible D gene TRBD1, 5 bases. V lost 2 bases to trimming and J lost 2 bases, with 13 bases between them. This CDR3 is built from 15 residues. Germline-derived CDR1 and CDR2 are KGHSH and LQKENI. The CDR3 DNA sequence: TGTGCCAGCTCACCAAATAAGGGGCCGGCCTACGAGCAGTACTTC. It codes for CASSPNKGPAYEQYF.

The chain combines TRBV7-9 with TRBJ1-1; possible D gene TRBD1, 5 bases. V was clipped by 6 bases and J by 1 base, with 15 bases between them. Per germline, CDR1 SEHNR and CDR2 FQNEAQ (reference sequence). The length of the CDR3 is 15 residues. Here the CDR3 reads CASSREPGWNTEAFF. The CDR3 DNA reads TGTGCCAGCAGTCGAGAACCAGGGTGGAACACTGAAGCTTTCTTT.

V usage is TRBV7-6 and J usage is TRBJ2-2, with TRBD1 identical over 9 bases. With V trimmed by 4 bases and J by 1 base, 1 base remained unmatched. This CDR3 comprises 15 residues. Germline lookup yields CDR1 SGHVS and CDR2 FNYEAQ. The CDR3 sequence is CASSSGQGNTGELFF. The CDR3 nucleotides read TGTGCCAGCAGCTCGGGACAGGGGAACACCGGGGAGCTGTTTTTT.

V and J are TRBV2 and TRBJ2-7; 9 positions match TRBD2. The germline V gene has CDR1 SNHLY and CDR2 FYNNEI. The CDR3 totals 16 residues. V shed 7 bases, J shed 6 bases, and the junction held 16 bases outside the gene matches. The CDR3 DNA follows: TGTGCCAGCACCCTAGGGGCTAGCGGGAAGGTAGGCGAGCAGTACTTC. This translates into CASTLGASGKVGEQYF.

This chain joins TRBV4-1 and TRBJ2-3; TRBD2 aligns across 16 bases. The germline V gene has CDR1 MGHRA and CDR2 YSYEKL. V shed 2 bases, J shed 1 base, and the junction held 15 bases outside the gene matches. The CDR3 spans 22 residues. The chain's CDR3 is CASSQKILPGLAGGFRTDTQYF. The CDR3 coding sequence is TGCGCCAGCAGCCAAAAAATCCTCCCGGGACTAGCGGGAGGGTTCCGCACAGATACGCAGTATTTT.

The chain recombines TRBV6-6 with TRBJ1-1, with 8 nucleotides matching TRBD1. CDR3 length equals 15 residues. With V trimmed by 2 bases and J by 0 bases, 2 bases remained unmatched. Germline V gene lookup returns CDR1 MNHNY and CDR2 SVGAGI (reference sequence). This CDR3 is CASSYGQGMNTEAFF. The CDR3 DNA reads TGTGCCAGCAGTTACGGACAGGGCATGAACACTGAAGCTTTCTTT.

The chain uses TRBV12-5 and TRBJ2-3; the match to TRBD1 covers 10 bases. The CDR3 length is 17 residues. Germline-derived CDR1 and CDR2 are LGHNT and FRNRAP. The V and J ends lost 2 bases and 2 bases, in that order; junction bases with no gene match: 7. CDR3 nucleotide sequence: TGTGCTAGTGGTTTGAGCCGGGACAGGGGCAACACAGATACGCAGTATTTT. Its translation is CASGLSRDRGNTDTQYF.

The chain uses TRBV6-1 and TRBJ2-1; 8 bases match TRBD2. The CDR3 contains 16 residues. The trim removed 2 bases at V and 8 bases at J, leaving 11 bases unmatched. Germline-derived CDR1 and CDR2 are MNHNS and SASEGT. Here the CDR3 DNA reads TGTGCCAGCAGTGAAATGACGGGAGGGTTAGCCTATGAGCAGTTCTTC. This sequence encodes CASSEMTGGLAYEQFF.

The gene calls are TRBV18 and TRBJ1-1; D possibly corresponds to TRBD1 (6 bases). V was trimmed by 1 base and J by 3 bases, leaving 12 bases between them. Germline loops: CDR1 KGHSH, CDR2 LQKENI. The CDR3 has 15 residues. The chain's CDR3 is CASSPLTGRDTEAFF. The CDR3 coding sequence is TGTGCCAGCTCACCACTAACAGGGAGGGACACTGAAGCTTTCTTT. Based on the CDR3 plus reference TRBV18 and TRBJ1-1, the full variable domain is NAGVMQNPRHLVRRRGQEARLRCSPMKGHSHVYWYRQLPEEGLKFMVYLQKENIIDESGMPKERFSAEFPKEGPSILRIQQVVRGDSAAYFCASSPLTGRDTEAFFGQGTRLTVV.

V is TRBV10-3 and J is TRBJ2-3; 10 positions agree with TRBD1. Germline V gene lookup returns CDR1 ENHRY and CDR2 SYGVKD. The length of the CDR3 is 15 residues. The J segment lost 1 base and the V segment lost 3 bases, leaving 1 base of the junction unmatched. The CDR3 spells CAISEGTGGTDTQYF. In DNA form, the CDR3 reads TGTGCCATCAGTGAAGGGACAGGGGGCACAGATACGCAGTATTTT.

The chain has TRBV18 and TRBJ1-1; possibly TRBD1 for D (5 bases). The CDR3 spans 16 residues. V was trimmed by 0 bases and J by 0 bases, leaving 11 bases between them. Per the germline V gene, CDR1 is KGHSH and CDR2 is LQKENI. As DNA, the CDR3 is TGTGCCAGCTCACCACCTCTACGGGGGATGAACACTGAAGCTTTCTTT. It encodes CASSPPLRGMNTEAFF.

The rearrangement uses TRBV6-9 and TRBJ2-5; 14 positions match TRBD2. The CDR3 is made up of 20 amino acids. Germline V gene sequence: CDR1 MNHGY, CDR2 SVAAGI. The trim removed 3 bases at V and 5 bases at J, leaving 17 bases unmatched. The DNA for the CDR3 is TGTGCCAGCAGTTACCCACGGACTAGCGGGAGGCCCCCCAAATTTGAGACCCAGTACTTC. Amino acids: CASSYPRTSGRPPKFETQYF.

This clone was found once. The rearrangement links TRBV7-2 to TRBJ2-7; TRBD1 agrees at 8 bases. The V segment lost 4 bases and the J segment 4 bases; nucleotides outside the gene matches: 3. CDR1 and CDR2 (germline): SGHTA, FQGNSA. The CDR3 length is 13 residues. The CDR3 here is CASSSRDRYEQYF. The DNA for the CDR3 is TGTGCCAGCAGCTCCCGGGACAGGTACGAGCAGTACTTC.

V and J are TRBV10-3 and TRBJ2-7; D perhaps matches TRBD1 (6 bases). The germline V gene encodes CDR1 ENHRY and CDR2 SYGVKD. The CDR3 is 14 amino acids. V lost 4 bases to trimming and J lost 5 bases, with 15 bases between them. The CDR3 loop reads CAISAPGHSDEQYF. The CDR3 bases are TGTGCCATCAGTGCGCCGGGACACAGCGACGAGCAGTACTTC.

The chain has TRBV12-5 and TRBJ2-2, with 7 nucleotides matching TRBD2. Per the germline V gene, CDR1 is LGHNT and CDR2 is FRNRAP. The CDR3 is 19 residues long. Germline trimming cut 1 base from V and 0 bases from J; bases unmatched to any gene: 11. The CDR3 nucleotides are TGTGCTAGTGGTTTGGCGGACGGGCTAGCGGTTTCGAACACCGGGGAGCTGTTTTTT. Translated, it gives CASGLADGLAVSNTGELFF. The entire variable domain, with the rest obtained from reference TRBV12-5 and TRBJ2-2, is as follows: DARVTQTPRHKVTEMGQEVTMRCQPILGHNTVFWYRQTMMQGLELLAYFRNRAPLDDSGMPKDRFSAEMPDATLATLKIQPSEPRDSAVYFCASGLADGLAVSNTGELFFGEGSRLTVL.

The chain is built from TRBV2 and TRBJ2-5, with 11 nucleotides matching TRBD2. V gave up 7 bases and J gave up 3 bases; unmatched junction bases: 4. The CDR3 contains 14 residues. Germline V gives CDR1 SNHLY, CDR2 FYNNEI. CDR3 bases: TGTGCCAGCAACTCACTAGCGGGAGAAGAGACCCAGTACTTC. It translates to CASNSLAGEETQYF.

CDR3 in DNA: TGTGCCAGCTCCCCCGGTGGGCTGAGGGAAGAGACCCAGTACTTC. Protein: CASSPGGLREETQYF. The chain has TRBV18 and TRBJ2-5; the D gene is possibly TRBD2 (5 bases). The CDR3 runs 15 residues. Trimming left V 6 bases short and J 3 bases short, with 17 bases between. Per the germline V gene, CDR1 is KGHSH and CDR2 is LQKENI. Complete variable domain (other parts from reference TRBV18 and TRBJ2-5): NAGVMQNPRHLVRRRGQEARLRCSPMKGHSHVYWYRQLPEEGLKFMVYLQKENIIDESGMPKERFSAEFPKEGPSILRIQQVVRGDSAAYFCASSPGGLREETQYFGPGTRLLVL.

The rearrangement uses TRBV28 and TRBJ2-3; D possibly corresponds to TRBD2 (5 bases). Trimming took off 5 bases at V and 2 bases at J, with 11 bases between the two ends. The CDR3 loop spans 14 amino acids. The V gene's germline CDR1 is MDHEN and CDR2 SYDVKM. The chain's CDR3 is CASSPGMATDTQYF. CDR3 nucleotide sequence: TGTGCCAGCAGTCCGGGGATGGCCACAGATACGCAGTATTTT.

To note about this clone: This specimen includes other DNA sequences encoding the same CDR3. The J gene is TRBJ2-2, the V gene TRBV19; the match to TRBD2 covers 9 bases. CDR1 and CDR2 from the germline V gene are LNHDA and SQIVND (reference sequence). The CDR3 is made up of 16 amino acids. The junction had 8 bases not matched to a gene; V was cut back by 5 bases and J by 4 bases. The CDR3: CASSRREGLGTGELFF. The CDR3 bases are TGTGCCAGTAGTCGGCGGGAGGGCCTGGGCACCGGGGAGCTGTTTTTT. Looking up the rest from reference TRBV19 and TRBJ2-2 gives the full variable domain: DGGITQSPKYLFRKEGQNVTLSCEQNLNHDAMYWYRQDPGQGLRLIYYSQIVNDFQKGDIAEGYSVSREKKESFPLTVTSAQKNPTAFYLCASSRREGLGTGELFFGEGSRLTVL.

The V call is TRBV24-1, the J call TRBJ1-1; D is undetermined. The CDR3 is made up of 16 amino acids. V was pared by 4 bases and J by 7 bases, with 21 bases between. Germline-derived CDR1 and CDR2 are KGHDR and SFDVKD. The CDR3 nucleotides read TGTGCCACCAGTGACCAGGCTCCGGGGAGATACGGTGAAGCTTTCTTT. It encodes CATSDQAPGRYGEAFF.

This chain links TRBV5-1 with TRBJ2-7, with 14 bases lining up with TRBD2. Germline loops: CDR1 SGHRS, CDR2 YFSETQ. CDR3 length: 19 amino acids. V trimming: 2 bases; J trimming: 3 bases; junction bases outside the gene matches: 13. CDR3 sequence: CASSFKTSGRALRVYEQYF. In nucleotides, the CDR3 is TGCGCCAGCAGCTTTAAGACTAGCGGGAGGGCCCTGCGCGTCTACGAGCAGTACTTC.

This clone is a singleton in its sample. The chain has TRBV29-1 and TRBJ1-1; D is unresolved. CDR1 and CDR2 (germline): SQVTM, ANQGSEA. The CDR3 is 13 amino acids. Trimming removed 0 bases at V and 5 bases at J, with 10 bases between. CDR3 nucleotides: TGCAGCGTTGAAGACGCGGGAGGGACTGAAGCTTTCTTT. This encodes CSVEDAGGTEAFF.

This clone was found a few times. The J gene is TRBJ2-1, the V gene TRBV19; TRBD1 is a possible D gene (5 bases). CDR3 length: 13 amino acids. Looked up from germline, CDR1 is LNHDA and CDR2 is SQIVND (reference sequence). Trimming shortened V by 5 bases and J by 4 bases, and 9 bases separated the two germline ends. The CDR3 spells CASSLRQYNEQFF. DNA of the CDR3: TGTGCCAGTAGTCTCCGACAGTACAATGAGCAGTTCTTC.

The gene calls are TRBV23-1 and TRBJ2-7; 7 nucleotides agree with TRBD2. TRBV23-1 is an ORF; its function is uncertain. The CDR3 contains 13 residues. V was clipped by 10 bases and J by 7 bases; unmatched bases: 13. The CDR3 region is CAIPCGTIKEQYF. The CDR3 DNA reads TGCGCCATCCCGTGCGGGACTATCAAAGAGCAGTACTTC.

This chain connects TRBV7-2 to TRBJ1-3; D ambiguous. Germline V gives CDR1 SGHTA, CDR2 FQGNSA. This CDR3 has 14 amino acids. With 1 base removed from V and 0 bases from J, the gap between germline ends came to 4 bases. The CDR3 nucleotides are TGTGCCAGCAGCTTAGGGAGCTCTGGAAACACCATATATTTT. Protein sequence: CASSLGSSGNTIYF.

This chain connects TRBV2 to TRBJ2-6; D is unresolved. V lost 2 bases to trimming and J lost 1 base, with 6 bases between them. In germline, CDR1 is SNHLY, CDR2 FYNNEI. CDR3 length: 15 residues. CDR3 amino acids: CASSETGSGANVLTF. CDR3 bases: TGTGCCAGCAGTGAAACCGGTTCTGGGGCCAACGTCCTGACTTTC.

The V call is TRBV21-1, the J call TRBJ1-1; the table assigns TRBD1, which was not confirmed against the DNA. TRBV21-1 is a listed pseudogene. The CDR3 is made up of 12 amino acids. This chain's CDR3 is CASSNQNTEAFF. CDR3 nucleotide sequence: TGTGCCAGCAGCAACCAGAACACTGAAGCTTTCTTT.

The chain couples TRBV4-3 to TRBJ1-1; D is ambiguous. Germline V gene sequence: CDR1 LGHNA, CDR2 YSLEER. CDR3 length: 14 amino acids. Trimming removed 0 bases from V and 2 bases from J, with 7 bases in between. DNA for the CDR3: TGCGCCAGCAGCCAAGATTTAGTTAACACTGAAGCTTTCTTT. Protein product: CASSQDLVNTEAFF.